Listed here are 26 T cell receptor beta chains from one sample, sequenced in a study of T cells in Graves' hyperthyroidism and ophthalmopathy. Researchers amplified the TCR beta CDR3 regions from RNA transcripts. HTBI primers drove first-round RT-PCR of the TCR CDR3. TCRdb re-called the multiplex PCR reads with MiXCR, one entry per CDR3 protein. The table lists roughly 380,000 distinct CDR3 sequences, around 14% of them singletons. The specimen sequenced was blood. These receptors were taken from a woman aged 55-70 years with Graves' hyperthyroidism.

This clonotype was seen ten or more times. The rearrangement links TRBV6-6 to TRBJ2-7; the match to TRBD2 covers 9 bases. CDR3 length: 16 amino acids. Germline CDR1 is MNHNY and CDR2 is SVGAGI (reference sequence). V trimming: 2 bases; J trimming: 2 bases; junction bases outside the gene matches: 7. CDR3 DNA: TGTGCCAGCAGTTACCCCGAGCGGGAGGCGCCCTACGAGCAGTACTTC. Residues: CASSYPEREAPYEQYF.

This clonotype was observed many times. The rearrangement uses TRBV20-1 and TRBJ2-7; tentative D call: TRBD1 (6 bases). V shed 1 base and J shed 3 bases, with 7 bases lying between them. Germline V gene sequence: CDR1 DFQATT, CDR2 SNEGSKA (reference sequence). The CDR3 is 12 amino acids. The CDR3 is CSARVGGYEQYF. CDR3 DNA sequence: TGCAGTGCTAGAGTAGGGGGCTACGAGCAGTACTTC.

The genes are TRBV29-1 and TRBJ2-3, with D perhaps matching TRBD1 (6 bases). Germline V lookup: CDR1 SQVTM, CDR2 ANQGSEA. The CDR3 totals 13 residues. This CDR3 reads CGVERQGTDTQYF. CDR3 bases: TGCGGAGTAGAGAGACAGGGCACAGATACGCAGTATTTT.

This clonotype was recorded many times. V and J are TRBV10-2 and TRBJ2-3; tentatively, D is TRBD2 (5 bases). CDR1 is WSHSY and CDR2 is SAAADI in the germline V gene. Trimming pared 0 bases from V and 7 bases from J, leaving 8 bases between. The CDR3 runs 13 residues. The CDR3 bases are TGCGCCAGCAGTGAGTCATCGGGGAATACGCAGTATTTT. Translating gives CASSESSGNTQYF.

This clonotype has a count of ten or more. An end of the junction differs from the germline gene, which may be a read error. This chain connects TRBV5-1 to TRBJ1-4; weak D call: TRBD1 (6 bases). This CDR3 has 15 residues. Germline V gives CDR1 SGHRS, CDR2 YFSETQ. CDR3 residues: CASSQRGGTTEKLFF. DNA of the CDR3: TGCGCCAGCAGCCAGAGAGGGGGTACTACTGAAAAACTGTTTTTT.

This clonotype was found a few times. The chain joins TRBV5-1 to TRBJ2-7; 7 nucleotides line up with TRBD1. The V segment lost 0 bases and the J segment 3 bases; nucleotides outside the gene matches: 3. Germline loops: CDR1 SGHRS, CDR2 YFSETQ. The CDR3 runs 14 residues. CDR3 in amino acids: CASSLGNRGYEQYF. CDR3 nucleotides: TGCGCCAGCAGCTTGGGGAACAGGGGCTACGAGCAGTACTTC.

This rearrangement joins TRBV7-9 to TRBJ1-4; 8 bases map to TRBD1. V trimming: 0 bases; J trimming: 7 bases; junction bases outside the gene matches: 1. The germline gives CDR1 SEHNR, CDR2 FQNEAQ (reference sequence). The CDR3 runs 14 residues. The CDR3 sequence is CASSLAQGGEKLFF. The CDR3 DNA reads as TGTGCCAGCAGCTTAGCACAGGGGGGTGAAAAACTGTTTTTT.

Ten or more counts support this clonotype. J is TRBJ2-1 and V is TRBV7-2; 15 nucleotides match TRBD2. The CDR3 length is 14 residues. V gave up 5 bases and J gave up 10 bases; unmatched junction bases: 3. In germline, CDR1 is SGHTA, CDR2 FQGNSA. The CDR3 DNA reads TGTGCCAGCAGCGCCGGACTAGCGGGAGGGGAGCAGTTCTTC. It codes for CASSAGLAGGEQFF.

This clonotype was recorded at least ten times. The CDR3 sequence is CASSEIVGAGYEQYF. The CDR3 DNA is TGTGCCAGCAGTGAAATCGTGGGGGCGGGCTACGAGCAGTACTTC. The chain is built from TRBV2 and TRBJ2-7, with a weak D call TRBD1 (6 bases). Trimming removed 2 bases at V and 3 bases at J, with 14 bases between. This CDR3 is built from 15 residues. In germline, CDR1 is SNHLY, CDR2 FYNNEI.

This clonotype turned up a few times. The J gene is TRBJ1-4, the V gene TRBV12-3 or TRBV12-4, with D perhaps TRBD1 (5 bases). The CDR3 covers 11 residues. Trimming left V 5 bases short and J 10 bases short, with 8 bases between. DNA for the CDR3: TGTGCCAGCAGTCCTGACAGAAAACTGTTTTTT. It codes for CASSPDRKLFF.

The chain recombines TRBV11-2 with TRBJ1-3, with unresolved D. V was shortened by 5 bases and J by 6 bases, with 11 bases between the two germline ends. This CDR3 has 13 amino acids. Per germline, CDR1 SGHAT and CDR2 FQNNGV. Here the CDR3 reads CASSPLRENTIYF. Written as DNA, the CDR3 is TGTGCCAGCAGCCCGCTCAGAGAAAACACCATATATTTT.

This clonotype has a count of ten or more. The chain joins TRBV30 to TRBJ2-7, with D tentatively TRBD2 (7 bases). The germline V gene has CDR1 GTSNPN and CDR2 SVGIG (reference sequence). V was shortened by 4 bases and J by 7 bases, with 20 bases between the two germline ends. The CDR3 runs 14 residues. The CDR3 protein is CAWKAGAGMGEQYF. The CDR3 coding sequence is TGTGCCTGGAAGGCGGGGGCGGGGATGGGGGAGCAGTACTTC.

The CDR3 nucleotides are TGTGCCAGCAGGGTAACAGGGGGACCAAATCAGCCCCAGCATTTT. Translating it yields CASRVTGGPNQPQHF. The chain is built from TRBV27 and TRBJ1-5, with TRBD1 matching 8 bases. The germline V gene has CDR1 MNHEY and CDR2 SMNVEV (reference sequence). The CDR3 length is 15 residues. The V gene end was trimmed by 6 bases and the J gene end by 4 bases; junction bases not matched to a gene: 8.

This sequence joins TRBV18 and TRBJ1-2; D is possibly TRBD1 (5 bases). The CDR3 runs to 14 residues. Trimming pared 1 base from V and 2 bases from J, leaving 8 bases between. The germline CDR1 and CDR2 sequences are KGHSH and LQKENI. The CDR3 DNA reads as TGTGCCAGCTCACCACGGGAGGGGAACTATGGCTACACCTTC. Translated, it gives CASSPREGNYGYTF.

The chain has TRBV20-1 and TRBJ1-5; D ambiguous. V dropped 3 bases and J dropped 5 bases, with 11 bases sitting between them. Germline CDR1 is DFQATT and CDR2 is SNEGSKA (reference sequence). This CDR3 has 13 residues. CDR3 sequence: CSASGLGDQPQHF. In DNA form, the CDR3 reads TGCAGTGCTAGTGGGTTAGGCGATCAGCCCCAGCATTTT.

This clonotype was seen repeatedly, ten times or more. This chain uses TRBV11-2 with TRBJ2-1, with 9 bases identical to TRBD2. The junction had 11 bases not matched to a gene; V was cut back by 0 bases and J by 2 bases. The CDR3 length is 19 residues. Looked up from germline, CDR1 is SGHAT and CDR2 is FQNNGV. CDR3 loop: CASSLEGSWAGGPYNEQFF. The CDR3 bases are TGTGCCAGCAGCTTAGAAGGGAGTTGGGCGGGAGGGCCCTACAATGAGCAGTTCTTC. The full variable domain, with the rest looked up from reference TRBV11-2 and TRBJ2-1, is EAGVAQSPRYKIIEKRQSVAFWCNPISGHATLYWYQQILGQGPKLLIQFQNNGVVDDSQLPKDRFSAERLKGVDSTLKIQPAKLEDSAVYLCASSLEGSWAGGPYNEQFFGPGTRLTVL.

This clonotype was seen a few times. This chain connects TRBV5-1 to TRBJ1-2; a weak D match, TRBD1 (6 bases). CDR1 and CDR2 (germline): SGHRS, YFSETQ. This CDR3 contains 15 residues. V dropped 5 bases and J dropped 3 bases, with 17 bases sitting between them. The CDR3 nucleotides read TGCGCCAGCAGGGACCGGGGGCGCGCACACTATGGCTACACCTTC. Amino acids: CASRDRGRAHYGYTF.

This clonotype was found many times. The chain couples TRBV2 to TRBJ1-6; D unclear. V lost 4 bases and J lost 7, with 5 bases in between. Germline CDR1 SNHLY, CDR2 FYNNEI. This CDR3 has 12 amino acids. The CDR3 here is CASSAKNSPLHF. The CDR3 DNA follows: TGTGCCAGCAGTGCTAAGAATTCACCCCTCCACTTT.

This clonotype was seen repeatedly, ten times or more. The rearrangement joins TRBV12-3 or TRBV12-4 to TRBJ1-5; D is ambiguous. CDR3 length equals 15 residues. Between the trimmed V and J ends, which lost 0 bases and 0 bases, there was a span of 6 bases. DNA of the CDR3: TGTGCCAGCAGTTTAGCGGCAAATAGCAATCAGCCCCAGCATTTT. It yields the protein CASSLAANSNQPQHF.

This clonotype has ten or more counts. This rearrangement joins TRBV7-9 to TRBJ2-7, with a tentative D call TRBD2 (5 bases). The V end lost 5 bases, the J end lost 2 bases, and 13 bases lay between the germline ends. Per the germline V gene, CDR1 is SEHNR and CDR2 is FQNEAQ (reference sequence). CDR3 size: 14 residues. CDR3 sequence reads: CASSPGGLTYEQYF. CDR3 DNA: TGTGCCAGCAGCCCAGGAGGACTTACCTACGAGCAGTACTTC.

This clonotype was detected ten times or more. V and J are TRBV7-8 and TRBJ2-7; no reliable D call. The germline V gene encodes CDR1 SGHVS and CDR2 FQNEAQ. The V end lost 0 bases, the J end lost 2 bases, and 11 bases lay between the germline ends. CDR3 length: 15 residues. CDR3 sequence: CASSLAVAKAYEQYF. The CDR3 nucleotides read TGTGCCAGCAGCTTAGCTGTGGCGAAAGCCTACGAGCAGTACTTC. The full variable domain, with the rest looked up from reference TRBV7-8 and TRBJ2-7, is GAGVSQSPRYKVAKRGQDVALRCDPISGHVSLFWYQQALGQGPEFLTYFQNEAQLDKSGLPSDRFFAERPEGSVSTLKIQRTQQEDSAVYLCASSLAVAKAYEQYFGPGTRLTVT.

The table lists this clonotype with many counts. The rearrangement links TRBV12-3 or TRBV12-4 to TRBJ2-2; 12 positions agree with TRBD2. This CDR3 has 15 residues. V trimming: 4 bases; J trimming: 7 bases; junction bases outside the gene matches: 4. The CDR3 protein is CASSSRTSGVGELFF. CDR3 bases: TGTGCCAGCAGTTCCCGGACTAGCGGGGTCGGGGAGCTGTTTTTT.

This clonotype has ten or more counts. The chain employs TRBV7-3 and TRBJ2-3, with D unclear. The length of the CDR3 is 15 residues. Looked up from germline, CDR1 is SGHTA and CDR2 is FQGTGA. V lost 0 bases to trimming and J lost 2 bases, with 9 bases between them. CDR3 protein: CASSLTSRSTDTQYF. As DNA, the CDR3 is TGTGCCAGCAGCTTAACTAGCCGCTCCACAGATACGCAGTATTTT.

This clonotype was counted a few times. This sequence joins TRBV29-1 and TRBJ1-4, with D maybe TRBD1 (5 bases). Germline lookup yields CDR1 SQVTM and CDR2 ANQGSEA. V was pared by 1 base and J by 10 bases, with 13 bases between. The CDR3 totals 13 residues. The CDR3 protein is CSVEGVGGGKLFF. Written as DNA, the CDR3 is TGCAGCGTTGAAGGCGTTGGCGGGGGAAAACTGTTTTTT.

CDR3: CASSLDRGIGVYTF. CDR3 bases: TGTGCCAGCAGTCTCGACCGGGGCATCGGAGTCTACACCTTC. The chain has TRBV12-3 or TRBV12-4 and TRBJ1-2, with a weak D call TRBD1 (5 bases). The CDR3 spans 14 residues. V lost 5 bases and J 10 bases, leaving 20 bases between the germline ends.

This clonotype was recorded a few times. The chain combines TRBV11-3 with TRBJ1-5; a weak D match, TRBD1 (5 bases). Germline assignment: CDR1 SGHNT and CDR2 YENEEA. V was shortened by 0 bases and J by 1 base, with 16 bases between the two germline ends. CDR3 length: 18 amino acids. The CDR3 loop reads CASSLDSRSGPSNQPQHF. The CDR3 bases are TGTGCCAGCAGCTTAGATAGTAGGTCGGGACCAAGCAATCAGCCCCAGCATTTT.